These 26 T cell receptor beta chains came from one sample sequenced in a study of T cells in localized non-small cell lung cancer. Libraries were prepared by immunoSEQ multiplex PCR; TCRdb keeps only in-frame clonotypes and omits some of them. The top ten hold approximately 4% of the sample, which has 55,000 or so clones, around 82% seen once. The sequencing used PBMCs, collected before any cancer treatment. The receptors were gathered from a woman aged 35-75 years with stage II lung adenocarcinoma.

V is TRBV5-5 and J is TRBJ2-5, with D possibly matching TRBD1 (5 bases). V lost 4 bases and J lost 7, with 14 bases in between. This CDR3 has 13 amino acids. Germline V gives CDR1 SGHKS, CDR2 YYEKEE (reference sequence). CDR3 protein: CASSPAPQGTQYF. The CDR3 nucleotides read TGTGCCAGCAGCCCCGCTCCCCAGGGGACCCAGTACTTC.

In its sample, this clone was seen a few times. Other DNA sequences in the same sample also yield this CDR3. This chain links TRBV29-1 with TRBJ1-2; unclear D gene. Germline CDR1 is SQVTM and CDR2 is ANQGSEA. Trimming left V 6 bases short and J 2 bases short, with 7 bases between. The CDR3 runs to 11 residues. The CDR3 here is CSVVENYGYTF. CDR3 nucleotide sequence: TGCAGCGTGGTAGAAAACTATGGCTACACCTTC.

This clone has only a few counts. CDR3 bases: TGTGCCAGCAGTTCCTCGGGAAGAGCTTTCTTT. This sequence encodes CASSSSGRAFF. The chain uses TRBV6-6 and TRBJ1-1; D not certain. Germline V gene sequence: CDR1 MNHNY, CDR2 SVGAGI (reference sequence). With 4 bases removed from V and 10 bases from J, the gap between germline ends came to 10 bases. The CDR3 length is 11 residues.

About this clone: The germline gene is not matched at one end of the junction; a read error may be the cause. The genes are TRBV29-1 and TRBJ1-1; the D is unclear. This CDR3 contains 12 residues. Germline loops: CDR1 SQVTM, CDR2 ANQGSEA. The CDR3 DNA reads as TGCAGCGTTAAAGAGGTAGGCACTGAAGCTTTCTTT. Translation gives CSVKEVGTEAFF.

The gene calls are TRBV19 and TRBJ1-1; tentative D call: TRBD1 (5 bases). CDR3 size: 14 residues. Germline lookup yields CDR1 LNHDA and CDR2 SQIVND (reference sequence). Between the trimmed V and J ends, which lost 5 bases and 6 bases, there was a span of 16 bases. This CDR3 is CASSSTPRGSEAFF. As DNA, the CDR3 is TGTGCCAGTAGTTCTACCCCTCGGGGGTCTGAAGCTTTCTTT.

The chain couples TRBV6-5 to TRBJ1-2, with D unresolved. From germline, CDR1 is MNHEY and CDR2 SVGAGI. The CDR3 contains 15 residues. V was shortened by 4 bases and J by 5 bases, with 17 bases between the two germline ends. Here the CDR3 reads CASSSLERRPYGYTF. The CDR3 bases are TGTGCCAGCAGTTCACTCGAGAGACGGCCTTATGGCTACACCTTC.

The chain has TRBV6-1 and TRBJ1-3; D is undetermined. The CDR3 has 14 amino acids. The germline V gene has CDR1 MNHNS and CDR2 SASEGT. V was pared by 2 bases and J by 4 bases, with 9 bases between. CDR3 sequence (DNA): TGTGCCAGCAGTGAAAGAGCCAGAGGAAACACCATATATTTT. As protein: CASSERARGNTIYF.

The rearrangement uses TRBV6-6 and TRBJ1-5; D may be TRBD1 (5 bases). Germline loops: CDR1 MNHNY, CDR2 SVGAGI (reference sequence). The CDR3 is 13 amino acids. Trimming cost V 6 bases and J 2 bases, with 8 bases left between them. CDR3 amino acids: CASSSQGNQPQHF. The CDR3 nucleotides read TGTGCCAGCAGCTCACAGGGCAATCAGCCCCAGCATTTT.

This clone has just one count. V is TRBV5-1 and J is TRBJ2-1, with 9 bases lining up with TRBD1. Germline loops: CDR1 SGHRS, CDR2 YFSETQ. After removal of 5 bases from V and 4 bases from J, the junction contained 7 bases not matched to a gene. The CDR3 has 15 residues. This CDR3 is CASRPGDRAYNEQFF. The CDR3 DNA reads TGCGCCAGCAGACCGGGGGACAGGGCTTACAATGAGCAGTTCTTC.

This clone was found a few times. V gene TRBV2 combines with J gene TRBJ1-1; D may be TRBD1 (5 bases). V was trimmed by 6 bases and J by 10 bases, leaving 12 bases between them. The CDR3 length is 11 residues. CDR1 SNHLY and CDR2 FYNNEI come from the germline V gene. DNA of the CDR3: TGTGCCAGCAGCCAACAGGCCAGAGCTTTCTTT. Amino acid sequence: CASSQQARAFF.

The rearrangement joins TRBV10-1 to TRBJ2-7; D possibly matches TRBD1 or TRBD2 (7 bases each). V shed 4 bases and J shed 3 bases, with 10 bases lying between them. The CDR3 runs to 13 residues. Per the germline V gene, CDR1 is WNHNN and CDR2 is SYGVQD (reference sequence). The CDR3 protein is CASSAGGDYEQYF. CDR3 in DNA: TGCGCCAGCAGTGCAGGGGGGGACTACGAGCAGTACTTC.

The chain joins TRBV5-1 to TRBJ2-3; 8 positions match TRBD2. The length of the CDR3 is 16 residues. Trimming took 2 bases from V and 5 from J; bases not matched to a gene: 10. Germline V CDR1 and CDR2: SGHRS, YFSETQ. This CDR3 reads CASSFPLDGGVDTQYF. The CDR3 nucleotides are TGCGCCAGCAGCTTCCCTCTTGACGGGGGGGTAGATACGCAGTATTTT.

V is TRBV7-2 and J is TRBJ2-1, with TRBD2 matching 13 bases. The CDR3 spans 15 residues. Germline V gene lookup returns CDR1 SGHTA and CDR2 FQGNSA. Trimming took 11 bases from V and 4 from J; bases not matched to a gene: 8. The CDR3 sequence: CAGTSGGAAYNEQFF. CDR3 nucleotide sequence: TGTGCCGGTACTAGCGGGGGGGCCGCGTACAATGAGCAGTTCTTC. The whole variable domain, filled in from reference TRBV7-2 and TRBJ2-1, reads GAGVSQSPSNKVTEKGKDVELRCDPISGHTALYWYRQSLGQGLEFLIYFQGNSAPDKSGLPSDRFSAERTGGSVSTLTIQRTQQEDSAVYLCAGTSGGAAYNEQFFGPGTRLTVL.

This chain connects TRBV7-9 to TRBJ1-1, with D perhaps TRBD1 (5 bases). The V and J ends lost 3 bases and 3 bases respectively, with 8 bases between them. CDR1 is SEHNR and CDR2 is FQNEAQ in the germline V gene (reference sequence). CDR3 length: 13 residues. Here the CDR3 reads CASSFQTDTEAFF. CDR3 coding DNA: TGTGCCAGCAGCTTTCAGACAGACACTGAAGCTTTCTTT. Based on the CDR3 plus reference TRBV7-9 and TRBJ1-1, the full variable domain is DTGVSQNPRHKITKRGQNVTFRCDPISEHNRLYWYRQTLGQGPEFLTYFQNEAQLEKSRLLSDRFSAERPKGSFSTLEIQRTEQGDSAMYLCASSFQTDTEAFFGQGTRLTVV.

This clone has just a few counts. The V and J genes are TRBV4-3 and TRBJ2-2; either TRBD1 or TRBD2 may fit D (7 bases each). This CDR3 is 16 amino acids long. The V gene's germline CDR1 is LGHNA and CDR2 YSLEER. V was clipped by 0 bases and J by 5 bases, with 13 bases between them. In DNA, the CDR3 is TGCGCCAGCAGCCAAGAGAGGGGGCGGGGGACCGGGGAGCTGTTTTTT. Translation: CASSQERGRGTGELFF.

The rearrangement joins TRBV10-1 to TRBJ2-7, with 8 bases fitting TRBD1. Germline CDR1 is WNHNN and CDR2 is SYGVQD (reference sequence). There are 15 residues in the CDR3. Trimming cost V 4 bases and J 6 bases; bases outside gene matches: 11. Here the CDR3 DNA reads TGCGCCAGCAGTGGTGGACAGGGAGCCCTCGGCGAGCAGTACTTC. Translating gives CASSGGQGALGEQYF.

V is TRBV28 and J is TRBJ2-7, with 10 bases fitting TRBD1. V was clipped by 8 bases and J by 0 bases; unmatched bases: 7. The V gene's germline CDR1 is MDHEN and CDR2 SYDVKM. CDR3 size: 15 residues. The CDR3 protein is CASETGGRFSYEQYF. CDR3 sequence (DNA): TGTGCCAGCGAGACAGGGGGCCGATTCTCCTACGAGCAGTACTTC.

V is TRBV9 and J is TRBJ2-7; D is ambiguous. The CDR3 totals 13 residues. V gave up 0 bases and J gave up 1 base, with 5 bases separating them. Germline loops: CDR1 SGDLS, CDR2 YYNGEE. In nucleotides, the CDR3 is TGTGCCAGCAGCGTAGGCGGATCCTACGAGCAGTACTTC. Its protein product is CASSVGGSYEQYF.

The rearrangement links TRBV27 to TRBJ1-5; D is uncertain. The V gene's germline CDR1 is MNHEY and CDR2 SMNVEV (reference sequence). V lost 3 bases and J lost 5, with 5 bases in between. This CDR3 contains 12 residues. The chain's CDR3 is CASSFFDQPQHF. CDR3 DNA sequence: TGTGCCAGCAGTTTCTTTGATCAGCCCCAGCATTTT.

The chain combines TRBV6-5 with TRBJ2-7, with D perhaps TRBD1 (5 bases). The CDR3 totals 13 residues. The V end lost 10 bases, the J end lost 2 bases, and 15 bases lay between the germline ends. Germline V gene sequence: CDR1 MNHEY, CDR2 SVGAGI. The CDR3 nucleotides are TGTGCCACGATCAGGGTTGGGACCTACGAGCAGTACTTC. This encodes CATIRVGTYEQYF.

V is TRBV6-5 and J is TRBJ1-2, with D maybe TRBD1 (6 bases). Deletions cut 6 bases from V and 0 bases from J, with 14 bases between. Germline assignment: CDR1 MNHEY and CDR2 SVGAGI. The CDR3 runs to 15 residues. This CDR3 reads CASSPGGGPNYGYTF. The CDR3, as DNA: TGTGCCAGCAGCCCGGGGGGGGGCCCTAACTATGGCTACACCTTC.

The CDR3 here is CSVEVTRGANVLTF. The DNA of the CDR3 is TGCAGCGTTGAAGTCACTCGGGGGGCCAACGTCCTGACTTTC. The chain combines TRBV29-1 with TRBJ2-6; no reliable D call. Between the trimmed V and J ends, which lost 1 base and 4 bases, there was a span of 8 bases. This CDR3 is 14 amino acids long. Germline V gives CDR1 SQVTM, CDR2 ANQGSEA.

The CDR3 DNA reads as TGTGCCAGCAGTGGGGTAGGGACACCAAACACTGAAGCTTTCTTT. Protein: CASSGVGTPNTEAFF. The J gene is TRBJ1-1, the V gene TRBV2; tentative D call: TRBD1 (6 bases). Per the germline V gene, CDR1 is SNHLY and CDR2 is FYNNEI. CDR3 length: 15 amino acids. With 4 bases removed from V and 2 bases from J, the gap between germline ends came to 14 bases.

The V gene is TRBV6-5, the J gene TRBJ2-3; D ambiguous. Deletions cut 6 bases from V and 5 bases from J, with 6 bases between. This CDR3 has 11 amino acids. Per germline, CDR1 MNHEY and CDR2 SVGAGI. For the CDR3, the DNA is TGTGCCAGCAGGCAGGTAGATACGCAGTATTTT. Translation gives CASRQVDTQYF.

This clone has a handful of counts. This chain joins TRBV28 and TRBJ2-4, with TRBD1 matching over 9 bases. The germline CDR1 and CDR2 sequences are MDHEN and SYDVKM. This CDR3 contains 16 residues. V shed 4 bases and J 0 bases; nucleotides not matched to a gene: 4. Here the CDR3 DNA reads TGTGCCAGCAGTTCCACAGGGGGCCGAGCCAAAAACATTCAGTACTTC. As protein: CASSSTGGRAKNIQYF.

V and J are TRBV5-1 and TRBJ2-3, with TRBD1 matching over 9 bases. This CDR3 contains 14 residues. CDR1 and CDR2 from the germline V gene are SGHRS and YFSETQ. Trimming took 6 bases from V and 2 from J; bases not matched to a gene: 4. This chain's CDR3 is CASTRTGDTDTQYF. In nucleotides, the CDR3 is TGCGCCAGCACGAGGACAGGGGACACAGATACGCAGTATTTT.